This TCR beta chain was obtained from a study of blood T cell repertoires in COVID-19. As for the study in general: Spain, Italy and the United States supplied samples that represented acute and convalescent COVID-19. PBMCs, B-cell-depleted T cells, or T cells were the source of the cDNA or gDNA that made up the material.

In the original processing: Estimation of nucleated cell counts was performed using reference gene primer amplification. TCRdb's table, derived via immunoSEQ multiplex PCR, lists solely in-frame clones and lacks some. Clone size and the V and J calls come from that table; the DNA yielded D and trimming. Counted here are under 50,000 clones, 80% to 90% occurring once; the ten biggest clones make up about 4.9%. This clonotype was sampled from a man aged 35 to 55 with active COVID-19. Source material: peripheral blood.

The CDR3 here is CASSGDISTDTQYF. The CDR3 bases are TGTGCCAGCAGCGGGGACATCAGCACAGATACGCAGTATTTT. The rearrangement uses TRBV3-1 (or the pseudogene TRBV3-2) and TRBJ2-3, with D maybe TRBD1 (6 bases). Germline values: CDR1 LGHDT, CDR2 YNNKEL (reference sequence). V was pared by 5 bases and J by 0 bases, with 9 bases between. The CDR3 is made up of 14 amino acids.